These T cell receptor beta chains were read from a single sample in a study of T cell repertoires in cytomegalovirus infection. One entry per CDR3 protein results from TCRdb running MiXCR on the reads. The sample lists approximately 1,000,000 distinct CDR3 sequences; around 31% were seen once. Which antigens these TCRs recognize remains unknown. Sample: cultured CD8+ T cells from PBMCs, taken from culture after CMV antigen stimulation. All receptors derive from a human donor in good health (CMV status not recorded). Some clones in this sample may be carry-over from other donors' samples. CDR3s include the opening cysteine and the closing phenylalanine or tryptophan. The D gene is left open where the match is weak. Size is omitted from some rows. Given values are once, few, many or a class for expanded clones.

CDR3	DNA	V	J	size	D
CASSQPSGPSGGGLQAFF	TGTGCCAGCAGCCAACCATCGGGCCCCTCAGGGGGCGGCCTACAAGCTTTCTTT	TRBV14	TRBJ1-1	.	TRBD1
CASSLADRGLRPLHF	TGCGCCAGCAGCTTGGCGGACAGGGGGCTTAGACCCCTCCACTTT	TRBV5-1	TRBJ1-6	.	TRBD1
CASTQGRGLYNEQFF	TGTGCCAGCACCCAGGGGCGGGGACTATACAATGAGCAGTTCTTC	TRBV7-9	TRBJ2-1	many	.
CASSPAVTGTSYEQYF	TGTGCCAGCAGCCCCGCGGTAACGGGGACCTCCTACGAGCAGTACTTC	TRBV7-8	TRBJ2-7	many	.
CASSATSGAHFADTQYF	TGTGCCAGCAGTGCGACTAGCGGGGCCCATTTTGCAGATACGCAGTATTTT	TRBV6-5	TRBJ2-3	.	TRBD2
CASTPERRGGAETQYF	TGTGCCAGCACCCCCGAGAGGCGGGGAGGCGCGGAGACCCAGTACTTC	TRBV11-1	TRBJ2-5	few	.
CATSGPDREQYF	TGTGCCACCAGTGGCCCTGACAGGGAGCAATATTTT	TRBV24-1	TRBJ2-3	.	TRBD1
CASSYSKFYEQYF	TGTGCCAGCAGTTACTCGAAGTTCTACGAGCAGTACTTC	TRBV6-5	TRBJ2-7	few	.
CASSRDSGDTEAFF	TGTGCCAGCAGCCGCGATTCGGGGGACACTGAAGCTTTCTTT	TRBV7-3	TRBJ1-1	.	.
CASSPWGASNQPQHF	TGTGCCAGCAGCCCTTGGGGGGCTAGCAATCAGCCCCAGCATTTT	TRBV12-3/TRBV12-4	TRBJ1-5	.	.
CASSLRGGVGVF	TGTGCCAGCAGCCTACGGGGGGGCGTCGGAGTCTTC	TRBV11-1	TRBJ1-2	.	.
CASSLNRRDVQTQYF	TGTGCCAGCAGCTTAAATCGACGGGACGTACAGACCCAGTACTTC	TRBV7-9	TRBJ2-5	few	.
CASRSSVGGGGYTF	TGTGCCAGCAGGTCCTCAGTAGGGGGAGGTGGCTACACCTTC	TRBV9	TRBJ1-2	few	.
CASSLHPHEQFF	TGTGCCAGCAGTTTACATCCCCATGAGCAGTTCTTC	TRBV12-3/TRBV12-4	TRBJ2-1	few	.
CASSPIGGTYEQYF	TGTGCCAGCAGCCCAATTGGGGGAACCTACGAGCAGTACTTC	TRBV7-9	TRBJ2-7	few	.
CASIQYREGGLVYEQYF	TGTGCCAGCATCCAGTACAGGGAGGGAGGTCTTGTCTACGAGCAGTACTTC	TRBV6-8	TRBJ2-7	.	.
CASSSGTGRDEAFF	TGTGCCAGCAGTAGCGGGACAGGGCGGGATGAAGCTTTCTTT	TRBV6-2/TRBV6-3	TRBJ1-1	once	TRBD1
CASSSAGGPSNTGEQFF	TGTGCCAGCAGCTCAGCGGGGGGGCCGAGTAACACCGGGGAGCAGTTTTTT	TRBV9	TRBJ2-2	once	TRBD2
CASTEAPGSYGYTF	TGTGCCAGTACCGAAGCCCCGGGGAGCTATGGCTACACCTTC	TRBV19	TRBJ1-2	.	.
CASLQRPGQVASPLHF	TGTGCCAGCCTACAACGCCCGGGACAGGTCGCTTCACCCCTCCACTTT	TRBV5-8	TRBJ1-6	.	TRBD1
CASSHPSTYEQYF	TGCGCCAGCAGCCACCCATCGACCTACGAGCAGTACTTC	TRBV4-1	TRBJ2-7	few	.
CASSAQGIQPQHF	TGTGCCAGTAGTGCGCAGGGGATTCAGCCCCAGCATTTT	TRBV19	TRBJ1-5	few	.
CASSKPSGDRQAFF	TGTGCCAGCAGCAAGCCCTCCGGGGACAGGCAAGCTTTCTTT	TRBV6-6	TRBJ1-1	few	TRBD1
CASSSRDRALMNTEAFF	TGTGCCAGCAGCTCTCGAGACAGGGCCCTAATGAACACTGAAGCTTTCTTT	TRBV7-9	TRBJ1-1	many	TRBD1
CASNHPGGEQFF	TGTGCCAGCAATCACCCAGGGGGGGAGCAGTTCTTC	TRBV28	TRBJ2-1	.	.
CASSLQGAQPQHF	TGTGCCAGCAGTTTACAGGGGGCACAGCCCCAGCATTTT	TRBV27	TRBJ1-5	.	TRBD1
CASSYGAMSGELFF	TGTGCCAGCAGTTATGGGGCGATGTCCGGGGAGCTGTTTTTT	TRBV27	TRBJ2-2	.	.
CASSEAQKFVLGLNQPQHF	TGTGCCAGCAGTGAAGCGCAAAAATTCGTGCTTGGGCTCAATCAGCCCCAGCATTTT	TRBV6-1	TRBJ1-5	many	.
CASSFRNRFGAGNTIYF	TGTGCCAGCAGTTTTAGAAACCGCTTCGGCGCTGGAAACACCATATATTTT	TRBV28	TRBJ1-3	.	.
CASSPSRVNQPQHF	TGTGCCAGCAGTCCCTCGAGGGTCAATCAGCCCCAGCATTTT	TRBV12-3/TRBV12-4	TRBJ1-5	once	.
CASSYSTGYQPQHF	TGTGCCAGCAGTTACTCAACGGGGTATCAGCCCCAGCATTTT	TRBV6-2/TRBV6-3	TRBJ1-5	few	.
CASSWPGEKVPEAFF	TGTGCCAGCAGCTGGCCAGGGGAGAAGGTTCCTGAAGCTTTCTTT	TRBV11-1	TRBJ1-1	.	.
CASSLGAGYRYNEQFF	TGTGCCAGCAGCTTAGGAGCAGGCTACCGCTACAATGAGCAGTTCTTC	TRBV11-3	TRBJ2-1	many	.
CASSFPTEIHGELFF	TGTGCCAGCAGCTTCCCGACCGAAATCCACGGGGAGCTGTTTTTT	TRBV5-4	TRBJ2-2	few	.
CASRKDTWVYEQYF	TGTGCCAGCAGAAAAGACACTTGGGTCTACGAGCAGTACTTC	TRBV7-6	TRBJ2-7	many	.
CASSESISQPQHF	TGCGCCAGCAGTGAGTCCATCAGTCAGCCCCAGCATTTT	TRBV10-1	TRBJ1-5	.	.
CASSYSVRPPNYGYTF	TGTGCCAGCAGTTACTCTGTCCGACCGCCTAACTATGGCTACACCTTC	TRBV6-6	TRBJ1-2	few	.
CASSALEITEAFF	TGTGCCAGCAGCGCCCTGGAGATCACTGAAGCTTTCTTT	TRBV5-4	TRBJ1-1	.	.
CAGAAAGELFF	TGTGCCGGGGCGGCGGCCGGGGAGCTGTTTTTT	TRBV5-4	TRBJ2-2	once	.
CASSQTPSGGDADTQYF	TGCGCCAGCAGTCAAACCCCTAGCGGGGGGGACGCAGATACGCAGTATTTT	TRBV10-2	TRBJ2-3	.	TRBD2
CASGFGQEDLYNEQFF	TGTGCTAGTGGTTTCGGACAGGAGGATTTGTACAATGAGCAGTTCTTC	TRBV12-5	TRBJ2-1	few	TRBD1
CAISEPPGELFF	TGTGCAATCAGTGAGCCCCCCGGGGAGCTGTTTTTT	TRBV10-3	TRBJ2-2	.	.
CASSYRDRGHPAQYF	TGTGCCAGCAGCTACCGGGACAGGGGACATCCAGCGCAGTATTTT	TRBV13	TRBJ2-3	.	TRBD1
CASSQSKTGTGELFF	TGTGCCAGCAGCCAGAGCAAGACGGGCACCGGGGAGCTGTTTTTT	TRBV4-2	TRBJ2-2	few	.
CASSLGFPREQNTEAFF	TGTGCCAGCAGCTTGGGCTTTCCGCGGGAACAGAACACTGAAGCTTTCTTT	TRBV7-9	TRBJ1-1	few	.
CASSDKAGAPLHF	TGTGCCAGCAGTGATAAAGCCGGAGCACCCCTCCACTTT	TRBV7-8	TRBJ1-6	many	.
CASSDGSSYEQYF	TGCGCCAGCAGTGATGGGAGCTCCTACGAGCAGTACTTC	TRBV6-4	TRBJ2-7	.	.
CASRPPSGGAKDTQYF	TGCGCCAGCAGACCCCCTAGCGGGGGGGCAAAAGATACGCAGTATTTT	TRBV4-1	TRBJ2-3	.	TRBD2
CASSLRGTGRDTEAFF	TGTGCCAGCAGCTTACGCGGGACCGGACGGGACACTGAAGCTTTCTTT	TRBV7-6	TRBJ1-1	many	.
CASSEKPTRGEQFF	TGTGCCAGCAGTGAAAAACCTACTAGGGGTGAGCAGTTCTTC	TRBV6-1	TRBJ2-1	.	.
CAGSRGKGDKQHF	TGTGCCGGCAGCCGCGGGAAGGGGGATAAGCAGCATTTT	TRBV7-2	TRBJ1-5	.	.
CASSLTAWEHEQFF	TGTGCCAGCAGTTTGACAGCTTGGGAGCATGAGCAGTTCTTC	TRBV12-3/TRBV12-4	TRBJ2-1	.	.
CASSHPGTGAYNEQFF	TGTGCCAGCAGCCATCCCGGGACAGGGGCGTACAATGAGCAGTTCTTC	TRBV14	TRBJ2-1	few	TRBD1
CASSQGAGNNEQFF	TGCGCCAGCAGTCAAGGGGCCGGTAACAATGAGCAGTTCTTC	TRBV23-1	TRBJ2-1	few	.
CASSYFMDEAFF	TGTGCCAGCAGCTATTTTATGGATGAAGCTTTCTTT	TRBV7-6	TRBJ1-1	.	.